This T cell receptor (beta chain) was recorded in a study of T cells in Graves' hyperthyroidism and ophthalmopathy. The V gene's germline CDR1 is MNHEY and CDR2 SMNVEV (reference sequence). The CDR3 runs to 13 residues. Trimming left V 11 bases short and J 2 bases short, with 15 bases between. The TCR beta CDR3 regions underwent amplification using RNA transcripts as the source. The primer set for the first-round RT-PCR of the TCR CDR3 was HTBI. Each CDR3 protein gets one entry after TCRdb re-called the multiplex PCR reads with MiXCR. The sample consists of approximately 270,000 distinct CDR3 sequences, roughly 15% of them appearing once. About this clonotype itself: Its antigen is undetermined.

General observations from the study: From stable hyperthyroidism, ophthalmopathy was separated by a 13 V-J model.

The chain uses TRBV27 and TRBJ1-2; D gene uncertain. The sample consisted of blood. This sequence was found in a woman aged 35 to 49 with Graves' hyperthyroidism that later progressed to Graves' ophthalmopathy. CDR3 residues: CAGTRPVNYGYTF. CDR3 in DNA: TGTGCCGGTACCCGGCCGGTGAACTATGGCTACACCTTC.